This T cell receptor beta chain was sequenced during a study of blood T cell repertoires in COVID-19. Authors' analysis steps: Reference gene primers were amplified, and this amplification served to estimate nucleated cell counts. Here immunoSEQ multiplex PCR was the method, and the copy in TCRdb shows in-frame clones only, minus some. The V and J calls and clone size were taken over from that table, and D and trimming were inferred from the DNA. In the table there are about 94,000 clones, 75% to 85% of which are singletons. This receptor was obtained from an elderly woman with acute or convalescent COVID-19. The material sequenced was peripheral blood.

This CDR3 is CASSLYRNTEAFF. The CDR3 region has the DNA TGTGCCAGCAGCTTGTACAGGAACACTGAAGCTTTCTTT. V and J are TRBV7-2 and TRBJ1-1, with no clear D. CDR1 and CDR2 from the germline V gene are SGHTA and FQGNSA. The V end lost 3 bases, the J end lost 1 base, and 6 bases lay between the germline ends. The CDR3 extends over 13 amino acids.